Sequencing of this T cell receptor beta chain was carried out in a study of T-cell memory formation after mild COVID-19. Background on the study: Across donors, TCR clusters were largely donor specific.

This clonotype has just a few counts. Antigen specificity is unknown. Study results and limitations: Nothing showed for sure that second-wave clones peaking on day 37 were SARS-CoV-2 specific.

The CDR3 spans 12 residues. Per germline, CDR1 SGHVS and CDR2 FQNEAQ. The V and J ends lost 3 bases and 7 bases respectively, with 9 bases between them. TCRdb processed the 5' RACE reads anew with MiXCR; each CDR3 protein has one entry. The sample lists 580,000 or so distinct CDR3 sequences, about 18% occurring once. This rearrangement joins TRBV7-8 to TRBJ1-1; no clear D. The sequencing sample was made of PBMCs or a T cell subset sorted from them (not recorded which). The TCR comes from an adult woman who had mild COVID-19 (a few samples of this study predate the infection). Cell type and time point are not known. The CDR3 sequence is CASSFAESEAFF. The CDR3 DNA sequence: TGTGCCAGCAGCTTCGCCGAGAGTGAAGCTTTCTTT.